This is a list of T cell receptor beta chains from one sample in a study of blood T cell repertoires in COVID-19. Some clones are missing from TCRdb's copy, which holds only in-frame ones; the method was immunoSEQ multiplex PCR. The table shows about 150,000 clones, with 87% occurring only once. The sequenced material came from peripheral blood. These receptors were collected from a woman aged 60-70 years with active or convalescent COVID-19. Each CDR3 is given with its conserved first and last residue.

J gene	V gene	CDR3 protein
TRBJ1-6	TRBV3-1/TRBV3-2	CASSQDGNRGENSPLHF
TRBJ2-2	TRBV2	CASLGGNTGELFF
TRBJ2-6	TRBV5-8	CASSLTGAGANVLTF
TRBJ2-2	TRBV4-1	CASSQVLAVTGELFF
TRBJ2-3	TRBV7-3	CASSLGLAGARDTQYF
TRBJ1-1	TRBV30	CAWMFGLMNTEAFF
TRBJ2-3	TRBV30	CAWSSEGHTDTQYF
TRBJ1-1	TRBV3-1/TRBV3-2	CASSQEYGGNTEAFF
TRBJ1-2	TRBV10-3	CAISATGEFGYTF
TRBJ1-4	TRBV5-5	CASSLASRTGQNEKLFF
TRBJ1-4	TRBV7-8	CASMFRPGQGYEKLFF
TRBJ2-2	TRBV10-3	CAISPGTGDTGELFF
TRBJ1-1	TRBV5-1	CASSTDWNTEAFF
TRBJ1-1	TRBV18	CASSPPSLQGKTEAFF
TRBJ1-4	TRBV2	CASRWTGGKNEKLFF
TRBJ1-1	TRBV7-9	CASRGVNTEAFF
TRBJ1-2	TRBV6-1	CASSDSFGDGYTF
TRBJ2-3	TRBV2	CASRRQGTDTQYF
TRBJ2-7	TRBV7-9	CASSYGRGPSYEQYF
TRBJ2-1	TRBV4-1	CASSQEFGGLAYNEQFF
TRBJ1-4	TRBV18	CASSPNQGTTNEKLFF
TRBJ1-4	TRBV30	CAWSGSRDRGWEKLFF
TRBJ2-6	TRBV3-1/TRBV3-2	CASSPQGSGANVLTF
TRBJ2-2	TRBV2	CASSLSGGYTGELFF
TRBJ1-2	TRBV18	CASSRRGEGYTF
TRBJ1-3	TRBV3-1/TRBV3-2	CASSLRQGGGNTIYF
TRBJ2-7	TRBV6-5	CASSFDRGSYEQYF
TRBJ2-2	TRBV7-2	CASSLGTSGTGELFF